The 8 T cell receptor beta chains given below trace back to one sample, sequenced in a study of Ad26.COV2.S vaccination and SARS-CoV-2 variants. Treatment noted: around 19 received Ad26.COV2.S at low or high dose, single or two shots; 5 received placebo; per-sample allocation not given. Repertoires come from day 63 after the first vaccine or placebo injection. Produced via immunoSEQ multiplex PCR; TCRdb's table is partial and in-frame only. The table shows around 250,000 clones, with around 87% occurring only once. This specimen was peripheral blood, taken in a trial of Ad26.COV2.S vaccine versus placebo. Every receptor here comes from a person between 18 and 59 years old who received the Ad26.COV2.S COVID-19 vaccine or a placebo.

This sequence joins TRBV7-3 and TRBJ2-3, with TRBD2 matching 7 bases. The CDR3 length is 14 residues. Per the germline V gene, CDR1 is SGHTA and CDR2 is FQGTGA. V lost 8 bases to trimming and J lost 2 bases; unmatched junction nucleotides: 7. CDR3 sequence: CASSASGTTDTQYF. The CDR3 nucleotides are TGTGCCAGCTCGGCTAGCGGTACCACAGATACGCAGTATTTT. Full variable domain (outside the CDR3, taken from reference TRBV7-3 and TRBJ2-3): GAGVSQTPSNKVTEKGKYVELRCDPISGHTALYWYRQSLGQGPEFLIYFQGTGAADDSGLPNDRFFAVRPEGSVSTLKIQRTERGDSAVYLCASSASGTTDTQYFGPGTRLTVL.

The chain has TRBV2 and TRBJ2-7; 9 bases are a match to TRBD1. Germline V CDR1 and CDR2: SNHLY, FYNNEI. The CDR3 sequence is 13 residues long. The junction had 6 bases not matched to a gene; V was cut back by 0 bases and J by 12 bases. In DNA form, the CDR3 reads TGTGCCAGCAGTGAAGCGCTTAGGGACAGGGCGTACTTC. Its translation: CASSEALRDRAYF.

J is TRBJ2-7 and V is TRBV2; a possible D gene is TRBD2 (5 bases). This CDR3 is 12 amino acids long. Per the germline V gene, CDR1 is SNHLY and CDR2 is FYNNEI. V dropped 4 bases and J dropped 7 bases, with 11 bases sitting between them. CDR3 sequence reads: CASSVRGWEQYF. CDR3 DNA: TGTGCCAGCAGTGTTCGAGGGTGGGAGCAGTACTTC.

A few counts support this clone. The chain has TRBV12-5 and TRBJ2-3; 13 positions agree with TRBD2. The CDR3 is 15 amino acids. V lost 6 bases to trimming and J lost 6 bases; unmatched junction nucleotides: 6. Germline values: CDR1 LGHNT, CDR2 FRNRAP. In DNA form, the CDR3 reads TGTGCTAGTGGCCCGGGACTAGCGGGACGGGATACGCAGTATTTT. It encodes CASGPGLAGRDTQYF.

The CDR3, as DNA: TGCGCCAGCAGCCAATCTGGGTCGGGCGGGGGGTTGGAGACCCAGTACTTC. Its translation: CASSQSGSGGGLETQYF. The genes are TRBV4-1 and TRBJ2-5, with 8 bases aligning to TRBD2. CDR1 MGHRA and CDR2 YSYEKL come from the germline V gene. The V and J ends lost 2 bases and 5 bases, in that order; junction bases with no gene match: 13. The CDR3 is 17 amino acids.

This sequence joins TRBV5-1 and TRBJ2-2, with D maybe TRBD2 (5 bases). CDR3 size: 14 residues. Between the trimmed V and J ends, which lost 2 bases and 2 bases, there was a span of 7 bases. Germline CDR1 and CDR2: SGHRS and YFSETQ. This chain's CDR3 is CASSLSGNTGELFF. In DNA form, the CDR3 reads TGCGCCAGCAGCTTAAGCGGAAACACCGGGGAGCTGTTTTTT.

The V gene is TRBV7-2, the J gene TRBJ2-2, with 7 bases that match TRBD1. Germline V gives CDR1 SGHTA, CDR2 FQGNSA. This CDR3 comprises 16 residues. V shed 2 bases, J shed 7 bases, and the junction held 10 bases outside the gene matches. The DNA of the CDR3 is TGTGCCAGCAGCTTATCCCGAGGGGGCGTCGGCGGGGAGCTGTTTTTT. This gives the protein CASSLSRGGVGGELFF.

The rearrangement uses TRBV11-2 and TRBJ2-7; D perhaps matches TRBD2 (6 bases). The CDR3 totals 12 residues. V was shortened by 3 bases and J by 7 bases, with 10 bases between the two germline ends. Germline V gene lookup returns CDR1 SGHAT and CDR2 FQNNGV. The CDR3 nucleotides are TGTGCCAGCAGCTTTGGGACTTTGGAGCAGTACTTC. It translates to CASSFGTLEQYF.